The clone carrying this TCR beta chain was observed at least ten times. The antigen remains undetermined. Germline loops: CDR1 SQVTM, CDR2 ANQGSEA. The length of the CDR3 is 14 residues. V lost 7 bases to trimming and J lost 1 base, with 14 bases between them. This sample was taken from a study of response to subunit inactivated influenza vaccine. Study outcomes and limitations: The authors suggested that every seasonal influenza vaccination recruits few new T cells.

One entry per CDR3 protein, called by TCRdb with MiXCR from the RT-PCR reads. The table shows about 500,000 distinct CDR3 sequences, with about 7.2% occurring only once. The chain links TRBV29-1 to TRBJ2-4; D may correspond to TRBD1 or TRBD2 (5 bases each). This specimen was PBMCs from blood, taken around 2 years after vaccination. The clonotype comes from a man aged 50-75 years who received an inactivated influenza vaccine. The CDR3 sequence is CSAMRGTAKNIQYF. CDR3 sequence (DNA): TGCAGCGCCATGAGGGGAACGGCCAAAAACATTCAGTACTTC.